This T cell receptor (beta chain) was sequenced in a study of T cell changes during pregnancy in multiple sclerosis. Measured with immunoSEQ multiplex PCR; TCRdb has only the in-frame clones, and not every one. Altogether tens of thousands of clones are present, about nine tenths being singletons, with the ten largest covering over 3%. The junction had 12 bases not matched to a gene; V was cut back by 4 bases and J by 6 bases. Germline V gene sequence: CDR1 SGHKS, CDR2 YYEKEE (reference sequence). The CDR3 has 18 residues. The sequencing here drew on peripheral blood, taken before pregnancy. The chain has TRBV5-5 and TRBJ2-2; 13 positions match TRBD2. The source of this sequence is a female donor with multiple sclerosis, enrolled in a pregnancy study. The CDR3 nucleotides are TGTGCCAGCAGCCCTAGCCGCGGACTAGCGGGAGCCCCCGGGGAGCTGTTTTTT. Its translation: CASSPSRGLAGAPGELFF.